Below, 6 T cell receptor beta chains from the same sample are listed, as sequenced in a study of post-analysis software for immune sequencing data. Unique-molecular-identifier-tagged TCR beta cDNA libraries were used. MiXCR was run by TCRdb on the PCR reads, yielding one entry per CDR3 protein. The repertoire includes about 810,000 distinct CDR3 sequences, under 70% of them detected once, and 4% to 5.5% sits in the top ten. Their recognized antigens are unknown. Regarding the study as a whole: TRBV segments more frequent in patients than in controls numbered about 5 and included TRBV5-6, TRBV5-1 and TRBV20-1.

Material: blood. Receptor source: a girl aged 10 to 17 with multiple sclerosis.

CDR3 amino acids: CASSLRSSNQPQHF. The CDR3 nucleotides are TGTGCCAGCAGTTTAAGATCTAGCAATCAGCCCCAGCATTTT. The rearrangement joins TRBV12-3 or TRBV12-4 to TRBJ1-5; D is unresolved. The V gene lost 2 bases and the J gene lost 0 bases, with 5 bases spanning the gap. This CDR3 has 14 amino acids.

This chain joins TRBV14 and TRBJ2-7; 10 bases map to TRBD1. The CDR3 is 15 residues long. In germline, CDR1 is SGHDN, CDR2 FVKESK. The trim removed 3 bases at V and 5 bases at J, leaving 7 bases unmatched. The CDR3 sequence: CASSHPGTGADEQYF. CDR3 DNA: TGTGCCAGCAGCCATCCCGGGACAGGGGCAGACGAGCAGTACTTC.

The chain uses TRBV29-1 and TRBJ2-1; TRBD2 agrees at 8 bases. The CDR3 spans 14 residues. Germline V gene sequence: CDR1 SQVTM, CDR2 ANQGSEA. The junction had 5 bases not matched to a gene; V was cut back by 7 bases and J by 0 bases. CDR3 coding DNA: TGCAGCGCACTAGCGGATAGCTCCTACAATGAGCAGTTCTTC. Translation gives CSALADSSYNEQFF.

The chain employs TRBV12-3 or TRBV12-4 and TRBJ2-1; either TRBD1 or TRBD2 may supply D (6 bases each). With 5 bases removed from V and 2 bases from J, the gap between germline ends came to 28 bases. This CDR3 region has 20 residues. The CDR3 DNA reads TGTGCCAGCAGTACCCTAACGGGGGACAAGGTTGTCAGTCCCTACAATGAGCAGTTCTTC. Encoded protein: CASSTLTGDKVVSPYNEQFF.

The sample holds a few counts of this clonotype. V is TRBV2 and J is TRBJ2-5, with D unresolved. The CDR3 extends over 13 amino acids. Deletions cut 7 bases from V and 0 bases from J, with 9 bases between. Germline-derived CDR1 and CDR2 are SNHLY and FYNNEI. This chain's CDR3 is CASIMGNQETQYF. The CDR3 nucleotides read TGTGCCAGCATAATGGGGAACCAAGAGACCCAGTACTTC.

V gene TRBV6-5 combines with J gene TRBJ2-7; 11 bases line up with TRBD2. V dropped 6 bases and J dropped 3; count of bases not matched to a gene: 4. The CDR3 is 14 residues long. Germline CDR1 is MNHEY and CDR2 is SVGAGI. CDR3 protein: CASRIGTSGYEQYF. DNA for the CDR3: TGTGCCAGCAGGATCGGGACTAGCGGCTACGAGCAGTACTTC.